The sequence of this T cell receptor beta chain was determined in a study of blood T cell repertoires in COVID-19. Looking at the study overall: Researchers got acute and convalescent COVID-19 samples from the United States, Italy and Spain. PBMCs, B-cell-depleted T cells, or T cells provided the cDNA or gDNA that made up the material.

Methods used by the authors: Cell counts per sample came from amplifying reference gene primers. Profiling relied on immunoSEQ multiplex PCR, and the TCRdb table lists in-frame clones only, not all of them. That table gives V, J and clone size, and the DNA gave D and trimming. Here the sample spans roughly 110,000 clones, roughly two thirds being singletons. The sequence came from a human donor with acute or convalescent COVID-19. The donor label of this sample is uncertain. Sequencing was carried out using peripheral blood.

The chain's CDR3 is CASSSRSGNTDTQYF. CDR3 nucleotide sequence: TGTGCCAGCAGCTCCCGGAGCGGAAACACAGATACGCAGTATTTT. The V gene is TRBV7-3, the J gene TRBJ2-3, with D perhaps matching TRBD2 (5 bases). V lost 4 bases and J 2 bases, leaving 13 bases between the germline ends. The CDR3 runs to 15 residues. CDR1 and CDR2 (germline): SGHTA, FQGTGA.